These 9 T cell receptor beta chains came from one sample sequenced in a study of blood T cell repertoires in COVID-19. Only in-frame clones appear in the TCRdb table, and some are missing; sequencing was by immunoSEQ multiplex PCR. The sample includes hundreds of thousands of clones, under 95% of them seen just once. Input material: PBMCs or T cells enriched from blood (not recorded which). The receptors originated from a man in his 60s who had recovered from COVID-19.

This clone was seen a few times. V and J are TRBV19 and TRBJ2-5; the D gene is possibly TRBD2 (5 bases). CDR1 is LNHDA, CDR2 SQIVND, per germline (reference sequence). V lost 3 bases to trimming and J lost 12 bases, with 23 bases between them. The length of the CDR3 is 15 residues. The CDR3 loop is CASSIIGVFDNVKYF. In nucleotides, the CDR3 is TGTGCCAGTAGTATCATCGGGGTTTTTGACAACGTCAAGTACTTC. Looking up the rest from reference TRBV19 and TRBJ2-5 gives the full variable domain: DGGITQSPKYLFRKEGQNVTLSCEQNLNHDAMYWYRQDPGQGLRLIYYSQIVNDFQKGDIAEGYSVSREKKESFPLTVTSAQKNPTAFYLCASSIIGVFDNVKYFGPGTRLLVL.

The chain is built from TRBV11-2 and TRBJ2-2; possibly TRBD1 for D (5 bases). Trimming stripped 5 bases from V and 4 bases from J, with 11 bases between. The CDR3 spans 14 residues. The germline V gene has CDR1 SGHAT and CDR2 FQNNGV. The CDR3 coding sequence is TGTGCCAGCAGCCCAGGGATCTCCACCGGGGAGCTGTTTTTT. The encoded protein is CASSPGISTGELFF.

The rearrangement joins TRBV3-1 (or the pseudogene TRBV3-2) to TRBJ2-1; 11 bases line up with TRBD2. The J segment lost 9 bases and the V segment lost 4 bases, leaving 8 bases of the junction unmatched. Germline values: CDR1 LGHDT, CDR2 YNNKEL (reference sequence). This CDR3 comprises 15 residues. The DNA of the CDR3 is TGTGCCAGCAGCCGATTGACTAGCGGGACCGGTGAGCAGTTCTTC. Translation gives CASSRLTSGTGEQFF.

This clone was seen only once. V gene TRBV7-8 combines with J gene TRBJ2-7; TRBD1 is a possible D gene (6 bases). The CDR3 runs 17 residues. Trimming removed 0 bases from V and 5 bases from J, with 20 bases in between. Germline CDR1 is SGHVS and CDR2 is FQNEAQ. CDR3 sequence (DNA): TGTGCCAGCAGCTTAGCGCTAGGTAGAACAGGGCTCCACGAGCAGTACTTC. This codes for CASSLALGRTGLHEQYF.

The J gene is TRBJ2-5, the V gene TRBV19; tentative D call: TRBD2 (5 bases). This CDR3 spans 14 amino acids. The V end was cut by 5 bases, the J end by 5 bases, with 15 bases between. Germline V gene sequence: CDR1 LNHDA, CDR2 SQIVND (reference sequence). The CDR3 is CASSSGRAGETQYF. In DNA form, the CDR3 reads TGTGCCAGTAGTTCCGGGCGGGCCGGTGAGACCCAGTACTTC. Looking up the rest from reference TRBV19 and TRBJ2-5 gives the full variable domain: DGGITQSPKYLFRKEGQNVTLSCEQNLNHDAMYWYRQDPGQGLRLIYYSQIVNDFQKGDIAEGYSVSREKKESFPLTVTSAQKNPTAFYLCASSSGRAGETQYFGPGTRLLVL.

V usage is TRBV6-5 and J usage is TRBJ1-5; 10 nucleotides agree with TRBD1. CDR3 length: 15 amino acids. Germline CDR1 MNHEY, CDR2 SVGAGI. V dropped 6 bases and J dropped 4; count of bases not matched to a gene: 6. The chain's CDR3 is CASRSGQGRNQPQHF. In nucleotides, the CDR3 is TGTGCCAGCAGGTCGGGACAGGGGAGGAATCAGCCCCAGCATTTT.

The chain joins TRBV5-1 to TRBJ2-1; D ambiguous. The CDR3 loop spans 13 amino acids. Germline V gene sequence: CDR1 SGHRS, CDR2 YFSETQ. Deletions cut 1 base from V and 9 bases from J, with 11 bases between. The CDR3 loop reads CASSLNSQTEQFF. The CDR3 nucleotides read TGCGCCAGCAGCTTGAATTCACAGACTGAGCAGTTCTTC.

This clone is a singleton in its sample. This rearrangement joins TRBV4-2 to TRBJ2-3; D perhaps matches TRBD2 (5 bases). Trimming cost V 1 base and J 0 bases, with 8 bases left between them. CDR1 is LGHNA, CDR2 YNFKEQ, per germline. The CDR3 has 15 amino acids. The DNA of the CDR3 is TGTGCCAGCAGCCAAGTAACGGGGAGCACAGATACGCAGTATTTT. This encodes CASSQVTGSTDTQYF.

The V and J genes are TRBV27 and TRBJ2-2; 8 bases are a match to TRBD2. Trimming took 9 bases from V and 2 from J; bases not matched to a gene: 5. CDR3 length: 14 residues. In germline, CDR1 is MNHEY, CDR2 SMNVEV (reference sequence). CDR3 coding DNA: TGTGCCAGTACAAGCGGGGGTAACACCGGGGAGCTGTTTTTT. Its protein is CASTSGGNTGELFF.